This T cell receptor (beta chain) is drawn from a study of T cell responses to AZD1222 COVID-19 vaccine. CDR1 and CDR2 from the germline V gene are MNHEY and SMNVEV (reference sequence). The CDR3 covers 13 residues. The V gene lost 3 bases and the J gene lost 7 bases, with 13 bases spanning the gap. Study-wide results and caveats: Spike-specific TCRs gained breadth and depth after people received two AZD1222 doses. Donors were mostly white British, more females; clonal diversity possibly underestimated. Regions 160-218 and 743-854 held dominance among vaccine-associated CD4 TCRs, which spanned spike.

Some clones are missing from TCRdb's copy, which holds only in-frame ones; the method was immunoSEQ multiplex PCR. The table records roughly 190,000 clones, over 80% of them present only once. About this clone itself: Its antigen is not identified.

This clonotype was obtained from an adult in good health. The chain recombines TRBV27 with TRBJ2-7, with D perhaps TRBD1 (5 bases). The sequences come from peripheral blood, collected on day 0 of AZD1222 vaccination. In nucleotides, the CDR3 is TGTGCCAGCAGTTTCCTCAGGGATAGAGAGCAGTACTTC. Its protein product is CASSFLRDREQYF.